The entry that follows covers one T cell receptor beta chain sequence. As yet, its antigen is unknown. The data were taken from a study of lymphopenia after photon versus proton radiotherapy. The repertoire was sequenced with immunoSEQ multiplex PCR; TCRdb's copy has only in-frame clones and lacks some. The sample shows roughly 17,000 clones, 92% of them seen only once. Findings and caveats of the study: Authors raise, but do not show, better survival with proton therapy. Oligoclonal CD8+ Temra expansion after nadir drove photon patients' diversity drop. Under photons, naive T cells and diversity fell while effector/memory populations rose.

This specimen was peripheral blood, taken from a patient treated with photon-based radiotherapy. The sequence came from a woman in her forties with cholangiocarcinoma.

The CDR3 sequence is CASSSWTSGDEETQYF. CDR3 nucleotides: TGTGCCAGCAGCTCCTGGACTAGCGGGGATGAAGAGACCCAGTACTTC. V gene TRBV5-4 combines with J gene TRBJ2-5; 12 bases are shared with TRBD2. V was pared by 3 bases and J by 3 bases, with 6 bases of the junction left unmatched. The CDR3 runs to 16 residues. Germline V lookup: CDR1 SGHNT, CDR2 YYREEE (reference sequence). The whole variable domain, remainder taken from reference TRBV5-4 and TRBJ2-5, is ETGVTQSPTHLIKTRGQQVTLRCSSQSGHNTVSWYQQALGQGPQFIFQYYREEENGRGNFPPRFSGLQFPNYSSELNVNALELDDSALYLCASSSWTSGDEETQYFGPGTRLLVL.